This T cell receptor (beta chain) was identified during a study of PD-1 blockade in classical Hodgkin lymphoma. The study, taken as a whole, reports: Initiation of nivolumab under 1 year after ASCT led to exclusion of patients. Before treatment, TCR diversity in newly diagnosed patients was reportedly lower than in healthy donors. Complete responders matched newly diagnosed patients in baseline diversity.

Time point meaning: cycle 4 day 1 (C4D1), after more than five weeks of nivolumab. Every patient had relapsed following autologous stem cell transplantation, and cohorts differed in brentuximab vedotin exposure. Complete response, partial response or progressive disease constituted the best responses recorded. Germline lookup yields CDR1 SGHAT and CDR2 FQNNGV. Trimming shortened V by 5 bases and J by 3 bases, and 11 bases separated the two germline ends. The CDR3 totals 13 residues. Concerning this clone: Its antigen is not identified.

Produced via immunoSEQ multiplex PCR; TCRdb's table is partial and in-frame only. The sample shows over 6,500 clones, roughly 80% of them seen only once. This receptor was identified in a human donor with classical Hodgkin lymphoma. V is TRBV11-2 and J is TRBJ2-7; possibly TRBD1 for D (5 bases). Sequences were derived from peripheral blood mononuclear cells (PBMCs), sampled before the fourth cycle of nivolumab. CDR3 loop: CASSTDSLYEQYF. The CDR3 coding sequence is TGTGCCAGCAGCACAGACAGTCTCTACGAGCAGTACTTC.